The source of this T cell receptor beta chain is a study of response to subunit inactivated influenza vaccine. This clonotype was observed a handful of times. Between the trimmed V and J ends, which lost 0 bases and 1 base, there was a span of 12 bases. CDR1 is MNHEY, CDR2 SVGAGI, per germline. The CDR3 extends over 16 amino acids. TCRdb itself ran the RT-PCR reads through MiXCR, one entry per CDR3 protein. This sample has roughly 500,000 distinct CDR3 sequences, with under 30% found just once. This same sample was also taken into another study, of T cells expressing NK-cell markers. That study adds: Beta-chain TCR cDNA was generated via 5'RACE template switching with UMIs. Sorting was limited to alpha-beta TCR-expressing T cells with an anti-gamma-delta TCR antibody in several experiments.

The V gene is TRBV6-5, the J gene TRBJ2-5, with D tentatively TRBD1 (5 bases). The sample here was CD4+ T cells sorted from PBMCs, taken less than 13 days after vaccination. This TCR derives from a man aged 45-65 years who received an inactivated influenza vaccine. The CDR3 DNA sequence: TGTGCCAGCAGTTACTCTGGCAGGGTCGGCCAAGAGACCCAGTACTTC. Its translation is CASSYSGRVGQETQYF.